This record covers a single T cell receptor beta chain. Antigen specificity is unknown. The data derive from a study of blood T cells in healthy people across ages. Study-wide points: Diversity estimated from one million T cells was considered an underestimate. There was no known CMV status for donors, so expanded clonotype changes were possibly confounded.

V was shortened by 5 bases and J by 3 bases, with 17 bases between the two germline ends. The CDR3 is 15 residues long. Germline-derived CDR1 and CDR2 are SGHTA and FQGNSA. Sample-barcoded 5' priming and a J-beta primer mix drove a second PCR of about 6 to 11 cycles. Tags on each cDNA molecule came from a template-switch adaptor with 12 random nucleotides. TCRdb independently ran MiXCR on the 5' RACE reads; one entry per CDR3 protein. The table records about 1.4 million distinct CDR3 sequences, approximately 60% of them present only once. Sequencing was done on a sample of blood. The chain links TRBV7-2 to TRBJ2-7; D may be TRBD2 (7 bases). The source is a man aged 18 to 30 in good health. CDR3: CASSPWGGTLYEQYF. CDR3 in DNA: TGTGCCAGCAGCCCCTGGGGAGGGACACTCTACGAGCAGTACTTC.